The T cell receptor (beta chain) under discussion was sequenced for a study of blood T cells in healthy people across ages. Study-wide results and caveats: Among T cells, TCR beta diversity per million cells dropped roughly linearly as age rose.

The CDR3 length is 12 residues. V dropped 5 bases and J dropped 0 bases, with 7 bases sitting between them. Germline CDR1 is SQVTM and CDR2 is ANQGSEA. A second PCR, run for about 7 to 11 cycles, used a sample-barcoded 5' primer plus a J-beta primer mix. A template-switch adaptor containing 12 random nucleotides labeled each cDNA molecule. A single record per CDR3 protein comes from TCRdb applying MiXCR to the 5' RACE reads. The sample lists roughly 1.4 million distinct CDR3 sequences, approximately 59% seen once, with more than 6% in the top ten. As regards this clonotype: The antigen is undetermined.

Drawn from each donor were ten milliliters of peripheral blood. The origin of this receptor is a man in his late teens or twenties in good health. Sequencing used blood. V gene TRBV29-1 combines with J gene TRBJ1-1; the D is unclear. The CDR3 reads CSVSAVNTEAFF. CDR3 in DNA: TGCAGCGTTTCCGCGGTGAACACTGAAGCTTTCTTT.